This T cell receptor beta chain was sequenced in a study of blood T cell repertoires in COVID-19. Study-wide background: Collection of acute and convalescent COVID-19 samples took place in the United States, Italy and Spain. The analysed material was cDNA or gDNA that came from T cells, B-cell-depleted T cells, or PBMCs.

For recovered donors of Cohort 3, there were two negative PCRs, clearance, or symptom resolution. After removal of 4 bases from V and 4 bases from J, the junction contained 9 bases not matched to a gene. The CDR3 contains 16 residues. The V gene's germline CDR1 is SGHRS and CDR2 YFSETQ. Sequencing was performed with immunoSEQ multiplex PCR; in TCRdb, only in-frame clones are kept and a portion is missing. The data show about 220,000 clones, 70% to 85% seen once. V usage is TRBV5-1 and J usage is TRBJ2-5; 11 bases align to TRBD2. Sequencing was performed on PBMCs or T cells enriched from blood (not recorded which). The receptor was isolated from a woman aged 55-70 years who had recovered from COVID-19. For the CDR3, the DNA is TGCGCCAGCAGCAGTCAACTACTAGCGGGAGTAGAGACCCAGTACTTC. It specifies CASSSQLLAGVETQYF. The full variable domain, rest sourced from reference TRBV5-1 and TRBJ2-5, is KAGVTQTPRYLIKTRGQQVTLSCSPISGHRSVSWYQQTPGQGLQFLFEYFSETQRNKGNFPGRFSGRQFSNSRSEMNVSTLELGDSALYLCASSSQLLAGVETQYFGPGTRLLVL.